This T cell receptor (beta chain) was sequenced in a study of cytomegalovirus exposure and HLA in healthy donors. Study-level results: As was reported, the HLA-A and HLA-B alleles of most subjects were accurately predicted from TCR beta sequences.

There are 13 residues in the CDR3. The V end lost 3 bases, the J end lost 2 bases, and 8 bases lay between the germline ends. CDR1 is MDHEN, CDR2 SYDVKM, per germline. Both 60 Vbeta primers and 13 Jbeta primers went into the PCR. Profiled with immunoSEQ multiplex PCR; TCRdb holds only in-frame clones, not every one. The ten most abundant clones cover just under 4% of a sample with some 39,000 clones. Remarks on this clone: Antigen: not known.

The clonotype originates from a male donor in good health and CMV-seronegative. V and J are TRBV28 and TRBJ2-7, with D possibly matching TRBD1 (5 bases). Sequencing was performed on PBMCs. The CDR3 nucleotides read TGTGCCAGCAGTTTGACAGCACCCTACGAGCAGTACTTC. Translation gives CASSLTAPYEQYF.